This TCR beta chain is drawn from a study of cytomegalovirus exposure and HLA in healthy donors. This clone has a handful of counts. PCR primers comprised 60 Vbeta and 13 Jbeta primers. Sequenced by immunoSEQ multiplex PCR; TCRdb stores in-frame clones only, minus some. The table lists 85,000 to 95,000 clones, 70% to 85% of them singletons, with 20% to 25% in the top ten. Input material: PBMCs. The source is a man younger than 45 in good health and CMV-seropositive.

CDR3 protein: CASSVSTTRTGELFF. CDR3 sequence (DNA): TGTGCCAGCAGCGTGAGTACTACGAGGACCGGGGAGCTGTTTTTT. The J gene is TRBJ2-2, the V gene TRBV9, with unresolved D. From germline, CDR1 is SGDLS and CDR2 YYNGEE. This CDR3 is 15 amino acids long. The V and J ends lost 2 bases and 5 bases respectively, with 13 bases between them.